This TCR beta chain was recovered during a study of blood T cells in healthy people across ages. Whole-study context: Per two T cells, about one barcoded beta molecule was captured through template switching.

To note about this clonotype: Its antigen is not identified.

Germline CDR1 and CDR2: LNHDA and SQIVND (reference sequence). CDR3 size: 14 residues. V shed 2 bases and J shed 6 bases, with 11 bases lying between them. The authors ran a second PCR of about 6 to 11 cycles using a sample-barcoded 5' primer and a J-beta primer mix. A 12-random-nucleotide template-switch adaptor tagged each cDNA molecule. TCRdb used MiXCR to reprocess the 5' RACE reads, holding one entry per CDR3 protein. The repertoire includes 790,000 or so distinct CDR3 sequences, approximately 53% of them detected once, and around 24% sits in the top ten. Whole-study results and caveats: Since the PBMCs were unsorted, naive and antigen-experienced cells could not be conclusively compared.

Isolated PBMCs totaled at least 7 million in each sample. The chain carries TRBV19 and TRBJ1-5; TRBD1 is a possible D gene (6 bases). This receptor was obtained from a man aged 35-49 years in good health. The sequenced sample consisted of blood. CDR3 nucleotide sequence: TGTGCCAGTAGTATACCAGGGGACGGTCAGCCCCAGCATTTT. It translates to CASSIPGDGQPQHF.